Presented here are 18 T cell receptor beta chains from one specimen sequenced in a study of blood T cells in healthy people across ages. Using a J-beta primer mix together with a sample-barcoded 5' primer, a second PCR was run for roughly 6 to 11 cycles. TCRdb fed the 5' RACE reads into MiXCR, producing one record per CDR3 protein. Among approximately 810,000 distinct CDR3 sequences listed, under 40% were seen once. Sequencing was carried out using blood. The receptors stem from a man aged 18 to 29 in good health.

This chain uses TRBV12-3 or TRBV12-4 with TRBJ2-3; 7 bases agree with TRBD2. V dropped 6 bases and J dropped 3; count of bases not matched to a gene: 9. This CDR3 spans 15 amino acids. The CDR3 sequence: CASSLFGGRTDTQYF. For the CDR3, the DNA is TGTGCCAGCAGCCTCTTCGGGGGGAGGACAGATACGCAGTATTTT.

This sequence joins TRBV10-3 and TRBJ1-4; D remains unclear. The CDR3 covers 13 residues. Germline assignment: CDR1 ENHRY and CDR2 SYGVKD. V was pared by 5 bases and J by 7 bases, with 11 bases between. In DNA form, the CDR3 reads TGTGCCATCAGTCGGGCAGAAGGTGAAAAACTGTTTTTT. This sequence encodes CAISRAEGEKLFF.

The rearrangement joins TRBV4-1 to TRBJ2-7; D unclear. The CDR3 runs to 14 residues. In germline, CDR1 is MGHRA, CDR2 YSYEKL. Trimming removed 0 bases from V and 2 bases from J, with 8 bases in between. The CDR3 reads CASSQDSKTYEQYF. The CDR3 DNA reads as TGCGCCAGCAGCCAAGATAGCAAGACCTACGAGCAGTACTTC.

The rearrangement links TRBV20-1 to TRBJ2-3; no definite D call. This CDR3 contains 14 residues. The germline gives CDR1 DFQATT, CDR2 SNEGSKA (reference sequence). The germline V and J ends were trimmed by 3 bases and 4 bases, with 14 bases remaining between them. The CDR3: CSASRAAPADTQYF. The CDR3 DNA is TGCAGTGCTAGTCGCGCGGCCCCAGCAGATACGCAGTATTTT.

This clonotype was observed a single time. This chain connects TRBV5-1 to TRBJ2-5; 8 bases are a match to TRBD1. The junction had 18 bases not matched to a gene; V was cut back by 6 bases and J by 11 bases. This CDR3 spans 15 amino acids. Per germline, CDR1 SGHRS and CDR2 YFSETQ. The CDR3 loop is CASTPRQGSYNEQYF. The CDR3 bases are TGCGCCAGCACCCCGAGACAGGGGTCCTACAATGAGCAGTACTTC.

The chain has TRBV7-8 and TRBJ2-7, with D possibly matching TRBD1 (6 bases). V was trimmed by 4 bases and J by 6 bases, leaving 10 bases between them. Germline V gives CDR1 SGHVS, CDR2 FQNEAQ. The CDR3 is 12 residues long. The CDR3: CASSSQGFEQYF. Here the CDR3 DNA reads TGTGCCAGCAGCTCACAGGGTTTCGAGCAGTACTTC.

J is TRBJ2-7 and V is TRBV27, with 8 nucleotides matching TRBD2. Germline lookup yields CDR1 MNHEY and CDR2 SMNVEV (reference sequence). The V segment lost 6 bases and the J segment 7 bases; nucleotides outside the gene matches: 14. The CDR3 loop spans 15 amino acids. Here the CDR3 DNA reads TGTGCCAGCAGCCGGGGGGGATCCTCCTACAATGAGCAGTACTTC. Its protein product is CASSRGGSSYNEQYF.

There are many counts of this clonotype. V gene TRBV29-1 combines with J gene TRBJ2-3, with 11 bases aligning to TRBD1. From germline, CDR1 is SQVTM and CDR2 ANQGSEA. The CDR3 has 13 residues. This CDR3 reads CSAGQGATDTQYF. The CDR3 coding sequence is TGCAGTGCTGGACAGGGGGCCACAGATACGCAGTATTTT.

This clonotype has just a few counts. The chain joins TRBV15 to TRBJ1-5; D not resolved. Germline loops: CDR1 LNHNV, CDR2 YYDKDF (reference sequence). The V and J ends lost 1 base and 3 bases respectively, with 7 bases between them. This CDR3 region has 14 residues. The CDR3 loop is CATSRVGINQPQHF. Written as DNA, the CDR3 is TGTGCCACCAGCAGAGTGGGTATCAATCAGCCCCAGCATTTT.

The sample holds one count of this clonotype. The V call is TRBV10-1, the J call TRBJ2-5; D gene unclear. The J call is in doubt because the DNA end fits TRBJ2-7 better. This CDR3 has 16 amino acids. The germline gives CDR1 WNHNN, CDR2 SYGVQD (reference sequence). CDR3 sequence: CASSESVSGRSYEQYF. CDR3 in DNA: TGCGCCAGCAGTGAGTCGGTGTCAGGTCGATCCTACGAGCAGTACTTC.

The V call is TRBV7-9, the J call TRBJ1-5; 9 bases fit TRBD1. Germline V gene sequence: CDR1 SEHNR, CDR2 FQNEAQ (reference sequence). The V gene end was trimmed by 5 bases and the J gene end by 3 bases; junction bases not matched to a gene: 8. The CDR3 is 16 amino acids. As DNA, the CDR3 is TGTGCCAGCAGCCCCCCCGGGACAGGGAACAATCAGCCCCAGCATTTT. It specifies CASSPPGTGNNQPQHF. The full variable domain, in which reference TRBV7-9 and TRBJ1-5 provide the parts outside the CDR3, is DTGVSQNPRHKITKRGQNVTFRCDPISEHNRLYWYRQTLGQGPEFLTYFQNEAQLEKSRLLSDRFSAERPKGSFSTLEIQRTEQGDSAMYLCASSPPGTGNNQPQHFGDGTRLSIL.

This clonotype showed up many times. The chain has TRBV20-1 and TRBJ1-2; D perhaps matches TRBD1 (6 bases). This CDR3 comprises 13 residues. CDR1 DFQATT and CDR2 SNEGSKA come from the germline V gene (reference sequence). V was pared by 4 bases and J by 6 bases, with 15 bases between. The CDR3 sequence is CSATDGGADGYTF. DNA for the CDR3: TGCAGTGCTACCGACGGGGGCGCCGATGGCTACACCTTC.

The chain couples TRBV5-1 to TRBJ2-4; D unresolved. Trimming cost V 4 bases and J 13 bases, with 27 bases left between them. In germline, CDR1 is SGHRS, CDR2 YFSETQ. This CDR3 contains 16 residues. This chain's CDR3 is CASSADPQGISNEQYF. The CDR3 DNA reads TGCGCCAGCAGCGCGGACCCCCAAGGGATCTCCAATGAGCAGTACTTC.

This clonotype was observed many times. J is TRBJ2-3 and V is TRBV11-2; 9 bases map to TRBD1. The V and J ends lost 8 bases and 14 bases, in that order; junction bases with no gene match: 5. This CDR3 comprises 10 residues. CDR1 SGHAT and CDR2 FQNNGV come from the germline V gene. CDR3 protein: CASGGQGWYF. Here the CDR3 DNA reads TGTGCCAGCGGGGGACAGGGTTGGTATTTT. The full variable domain, with the rest looked up from reference TRBV11-2 and TRBJ2-3, is EAGVAQSPRYKIIEKRQSVAFWCNPISGHATLYWYQQILGQGPKLLIQFQNNGVVDDSQLPKDRFSAERLKGVDSTLKIQPAKLEDSAVYLCASGGQGWYFGPGTRLTVL.

This chain connects TRBV7-2 to TRBJ1-4, with D unclear. The germline gives CDR1 SGHTA, CDR2 FQGNSA. The CDR3 spans 15 residues. Trimming removed 5 bases from V and 4 bases from J, with 14 bases in between. CDR3 residues: CASSPREVFNEKLFF. CDR3 sequence (DNA): TGTGCCAGCAGCCCCCGGGAGGTTTTTAATGAAAAACTGTTTTTT.

V gene TRBV7-6 combines with J gene TRBJ1-2, with D hard to call. Germline V gene data show CDR1 as SGHVS and CDR2 as FNYEAQ. V gave up 0 bases and J gave up 4 bases, with 12 bases separating them. This CDR3 comprises 15 residues. CDR3 bases: TGTGCCAGCAGCTTAGCCGCGACCCGGCGCTATGGCTACACCTTC. Translating gives CASSLAATRRYGYTF.

The chain couples TRBV13 to TRBJ2-3, with TRBD2 matching 9 bases. The CDR3 sequence is 17 residues long. Germline CDR1 PRHDT, CDR2 FYEKMQ (reference sequence). With 0 bases clipped from V and 0 bases from J, the junction kept 4 bases outside the gene matches. CDR3 nucleotides: TGTGCCAGCAGCTTAGGGCGGCTAGCGGGGAGCACAGATACGCAGTATTTT. The encoded protein is CASSLGRLAGSTDTQYF. Based on the CDR3 plus reference TRBV13 and TRBJ2-3, the full variable domain is AAGVIQSPRHLIKEKRETATLKCYPIPRHDTVYWYQQGPGQDPQFLISFYEKMQSDKGSIPDRFSAQQFSDYHSELNMSSLELGDSALYFCASSLGRLAGSTDTQYFGPGTRLTVL.

This sequence joins TRBV7-3 and TRBJ1-1; possibly TRBD1 for D (5 bases). This CDR3 has 14 residues. Looked up from germline, CDR1 is SGHTA and CDR2 is FQGTGA. Trimming took off 5 bases at V and 3 bases at J, with 13 bases between the two ends. The CDR3 is CASSQVARDTEAFF. The DNA for the CDR3 is TGTGCCAGCAGCCAGGTCGCCAGGGACACTGAAGCTTTCTTT.